This record covers a single T cell receptor beta chain. The data stem from a study of blood T cell repertoires in COVID-19. Background on the study: The United States, Italy and Spain were the sources of the acute and convalescent COVID-19 samples. Sources were T cells, B-cell-depleted T cells, or PBMCs; the material itself was cDNA or gDNA.

Per the original data handling: Researchers report that nucleated cell counts were estimated from reference gene primer amplification. TCRdb's copy holds only in-frame clones and misses some; the assay was immunoSEQ multiplex PCR. The D gene and trimming were derived from the DNA, and the V and J assignments and clone size from that table. The top ten clones hold 7.2% of a sample with tens of thousands of clones, 75% to 85% of them seen once. CDR1 is MNHEY and CDR2 is SVGAGI in the germline V gene. Trimming pared 5 bases from V and 2 bases from J, leaving 12 bases between. The CDR3 consists of 14 residues.

The chain recombines TRBV6-5 with TRBJ1-2; D is perhaps TRBD1 (5 bases). The sequence derives from a man in his 60s with acute or convalescent COVID-19. Sequenced sample: peripheral blood. The CDR3 loop is CASSPDRRNYGYTF. CDR3 coding DNA: TGTGCCAGCAGTCCAGACAGAAGAAACTATGGCTACACCTTC.